This TCR beta chain was identified during a study of T cell repertoires in ileal Crohn's disease. Overall study context: About half of patients got postoperative therapy: some 11 thiopurines, roughly 19 anti-TNF.

Generated by immunoSEQ multiplex PCR, the TCRdb table keeps only in-frame clones and is missing some. This table holds over a thousand clones, roughly 95% found once. Study-wide results and limits: Clonal expansions were more frequent in active smokers than non-smokers at surgery. Mucosal expansions were suggested to be mainly CD8 T cells. All patients with clonality above 26.8% had endoscopic recurrence.

The V and J ends lost 6 bases and 2 bases respectively, with 9 bases between them. CDR1 is MNHNY and CDR2 is SVGAGI in the germline V gene (reference sequence). The CDR3 contains 13 residues. Regarding this clone: As yet, its antigen is unknown.

This chain connects TRBV6-6 to TRBJ2-3; the D is unclear. This receptor was obtained from an adult with Crohn's disease. The specimen was ileal tissue. The CDR3 bases are TGTGCCAGCAGACGTGCGATCACAGATACGCAGTATTTT. Protein product: CASRRAITDTQYF.